This TCR beta chain was recovered during a study of cytotoxic CD8 clonotypes in ibrutinib-treated CLL. As for the study in general: Responses comprised about 25 partial and 2 complete; at median around 6 years, 14 remained remitted and some twelve progressed. Response samples were drawn at a median of roughly 13 months of treatment, range 6 to 36.

Using immunoSEQ multiplex PCR, the repertoire was profiled, and TCRdb retains in-frame clones only, with some absent. The data contain fewer than 85,000 clones, roughly 80% of them singletons. This CDR3 comprises 10 residues. Germline V CDR1 and CDR2: GTSNPN, SVGIG (reference sequence). Deletions cut 3 bases from V and 8 bases from J, with 7 bases between. This clone occurred many times. This material consisted of PBMCs, taken after 12 months of ibrutinib treatment. The source is a human donor with chronic lymphocytic leukemia. The chain combines TRBV30 with TRBJ1-2, with D hard to call. Written as DNA, the CDR3 is TGTGCCTGGAGGGCGGGGGGCTACACCTTC. Its translation is CAWRAGGYTF.